The 19 T cell receptor beta chains presented below share a single source sample, sequenced in a study of CD8+ T cells in alopecia areata (dated by TCRdb to the late 2010s). The library was made by the immunoSEQ multiplex PCR assay. RNA was extracted from all samples and reverse transcribed into cDNA, which served as template for TCR sequencing. TCRdb took over this immuneACCESS table, retaining in-frame rearrangements with V and J assigned. Such tables are incomplete; in checked studies, under half of the missing clones stem from an unresolved V gene, and the remainder is unexplained. The table for this sample lists roughly 180,000 clones; about 60% of them were counted only once. Around 3.2% of the sample is held by the ten biggest clonotypes. The time point tag for this specimen amounts to: around 29 days on oral tofacitinib. What this sample's treatment or condition label stands for: oral pan-JAK inhibitor, 5-10 mg twice daily.

The input for sequencing was CD4+ T cells sorted from blood, taken at week 4, from a patient treated with tofacitinib. These receptors all stem from a human donor with alopecia areata.

About this clone: Other DNA sequences in this sample translate to the same CDR3. The chain employs TRBV7-2 and TRBJ2-1; D tentatively reads TRBD1 or TRBD2 (5 bases each). CDR1 and CDR2 from the germline V gene are SGHTA and FQGNSA. V lost 0 bases, J lost 4 bases, and 10 bases lay in between. This CDR3 region has 15 residues. CDR3 loop: CASSLAGPLYNEQFF. The CDR3 DNA sequence: TGTGCCAGCAGCTTAGCGGGACCACTATACAATGAGCAGTTCTTC.

V and J are TRBV28 and TRBJ2-2, with D uncertain. V lost 6 bases and J lost 5, with 7 bases in between. The CDR3 is made up of 12 amino acids. Germline-derived CDR1 and CDR2 are MDHEN and SYDVKM. This CDR3 is CASRRPTGELFF. Written as DNA, the CDR3 is TGTGCCAGCAGGAGACCTACCGGGGAGCTGTTTTTT. The full variable domain, rest sourced from reference TRBV28 and TRBJ2-2, is DVKVTQSSRYLVKRTGEKVFLECVQDMDHENMFWYRQDPGLGLRLIYFSYDVKMKEKGDIPEGYSVSREKKERFSLILESASTNQTSMYLCASRRPTGELFFGEGSRLTVL.

This rearrangement joins TRBV7-2 to TRBJ2-1; tentatively, D is TRBD2 (6 bases). The CDR3 contains 15 residues. From germline, CDR1 is SGHTA and CDR2 FQGNSA. V lost 5 bases, J lost 9 bases, and 20 bases lay in between. CDR3 sequence: CASSKLASPGGEQFF. The DNA for the CDR3 is TGTGCCAGCAGCAAACTAGCTAGCCCCGGGGGTGAGCAGTTCTTC. The whole variable domain, filled in from reference TRBV7-2 and TRBJ2-1, reads GAGVSQSPSNKVTEKGKDVELRCDPISGHTALYWYRQSLGQGLEFLIYFQGNSAPDKSGLPSDRFSAERTGGSVSTLTIQRTQQEDSAVYLCASSKLASPGGEQFFGPGTRLTVL.

Comments on this clone: Other DNA sequences from this sample encode an identical CDR3 as well. This chain joins TRBV28 and TRBJ2-5; D call uncertain. Germline lookup yields CDR1 MDHEN and CDR2 SYDVKM. Deletions cut 6 bases from V and 1 base from J, with 0 bases between. CDR3 size: 10 residues. Here the CDR3 DNA reads TGTGCCAGCAGCCAAGAGACCCAGTACTTC. This sequence encodes CASSQETQYF.

A few counts support this clone. This sequence joins TRBV19 and TRBJ2-1, with 7 positions matching TRBD1. CDR1 LNHDA and CDR2 SQIVND come from the germline V gene (reference sequence). The CDR3 has 15 amino acids. V dropped 1 base and J dropped 7; count of bases not matched to a gene: 7. The CDR3 region has the DNA TGTGCCAGTAGTATAGCCGCGACAGGGTTGAATGAGCAGTTCTTC. Encoded protein: CASSIAATGLNEQFF.

This chain uses TRBV6-6 with TRBJ2-5; D is uncertain. The germline V gene encodes CDR1 MNHNY and CDR2 SVGAGI (reference sequence). V was pared by 0 bases and J by 4 bases, with 3 bases between. The CDR3 consists of 12 residues. The CDR3 spells CASSYSRETQYF. DNA for the CDR3: TGTGCCAGCAGTTACTCGAGAGAGACCCAGTACTTC.

This chain joins TRBV29-1 and TRBJ1-4; D is unresolved. The germline V and J ends were trimmed by 4 bases and 7 bases, with 10 bases remaining between them. Germline V gene data show CDR1 as SQVTM and CDR2 as ANQGSEA. The CDR3 has 12 amino acids. CDR3: CSVVGSGEKLFF. CDR3 coding DNA: TGCAGCGTTGTGGGGAGTGGTGAAAAACTGTTTTTT.

A word on this clone: An end of the junction differs from the germline gene, which may be a read error. The V and J genes are TRBV7-2 and TRBJ2-5; D may be TRBD2 (6 bases). The CDR3 runs 14 residues. Germline values: CDR1 SGHTA, CDR2 FQGNSA. The CDR3 protein is CASRPGSHHETQYF. As DNA, the CDR3 is TGTGCCAGCCGGCCCGGGAGCCACCACGAGACCCAGTACTTC.

V gene TRBV30 combines with J gene TRBJ1-3, with 7 nucleotides matching TRBD1. The V gene end was trimmed by 3 bases and the J gene end by 2 bases; junction bases not matched to a gene: 4. Germline lookup yields CDR1 GTSNPN and CDR2 SVGIG (reference sequence). The CDR3 consists of 14 residues. The CDR3 DNA is TGTGCCTGGAGCCCCGGGACAGCTGGAAACACCATATATTTT. Translating it yields CAWSPGTAGNTIYF.

CDR3 in amino acids: CASSEKTTYEQYF. The CDR3 DNA reads TGTGCCAGCAGTGAAAAAACTACTTACGAGCAGTACTTC. The chain links TRBV2 to TRBJ2-7, with D unresolved. The CDR3 is 13 amino acids. From germline, CDR1 is SNHLY and CDR2 FYNNEI. Trimming stripped 2 bases from V and 4 bases from J, with 9 bases between.

The chain recombines TRBV5-6 with TRBJ2-2; D is uncertain. Germline V CDR1 and CDR2: SGHDT, YYEEEE. There are 15 residues in the CDR3. V lost 0 bases to trimming and J lost 8 bases, with 14 bases between them. CDR3 sequence reads: CASSLVPVGGGELFF. For the CDR3, the DNA is TGTGCCAGCAGCTTGGTTCCCGTCGGTGGTGGGGAGCTGTTTTTT.

This clone was counted only a few times. V is TRBV10-3 and J is TRBJ2-3, with 14 nucleotides matching TRBD2. This CDR3 is built from 16 residues. V was clipped by 6 bases and J by 5 bases; unmatched bases: 7. The germline gives CDR1 ENHRY, CDR2 SYGVKD. CDR3 in DNA: TGTGCCATCAGCGAAGGGACTAGCGGGGGAGAAGATACGCAGTATTTT. Its protein product is CAISEGTSGGEDTQYF.

This chain's CDR3 is CASSVDSPLYGNTIYF. The CDR3, as DNA: TGTGCCAGCAGTGTGGACAGTCCATTGTATGGAAACACCATATATTTT. V usage is TRBV7-2 and J usage is TRBJ1-3, with TRBD1 as a possible D gene (6 bases). Trimming removed 6 bases at V and 3 bases at J, with 18 bases between. The CDR3 is made up of 16 amino acids. The germline V gene encodes CDR1 SGHTA and CDR2 FQGNSA.

About this clone itself: The sample has other DNA sequences that encode this CDR3 too. The J gene is TRBJ2-1, the V gene TRBV28; D not certain. Per germline, CDR1 MDHEN and CDR2 SYDVKM. V was shortened by 1 base and J by 4 bases, with 2 bases between the two germline ends. This CDR3 contains 12 residues. The CDR3 here is CASSLLYNEQFF. The CDR3 DNA follows: TGTGCCAGCAGTTTATTATACAATGAGCAGTTCTTC. The whole variable domain, filled in from reference TRBV28 and TRBJ2-1, reads DVKVTQSSRYLVKRTGEKVFLECVQDMDHENMFWYRQDPGLGLRLIYFSYDVKMKEKGDIPEGYSVSREKKERFSLILESASTNQTSMYLCASSLLYNEQFFGPGTRLTVL.

This clone appeared a few times. This rearrangement joins TRBV19 to TRBJ2-7; a possible D gene is TRBD1 (5 bases). Trimming removed 4 bases at V and 0 bases at J, with 10 bases between. The CDR3 loop spans 14 amino acids. The germline V gene has CDR1 LNHDA and CDR2 SQIVND (reference sequence). CDR3 in amino acids: CASSTAGNSYEQYF. CDR3 in DNA: TGTGCCAGTAGTACGGCAGGGAACTCCTACGAGCAGTACTTC.

This clone was observed a single time. This rearrangement joins TRBV4-1 to TRBJ2-5, with D perhaps matching TRBD1 (6 bases). Germline V gives CDR1 MGHRA, CDR2 YSYEKL. V was cut by 0 bases and J by 2 bases, with 16 bases left in between. This CDR3 spans 17 amino acids. CDR3 protein: CASSQDRAGTSQETQYF. The CDR3 DNA reads TGCGCCAGCAGCCAAGATAGGGCCGGGACATCTCAAGAGACCCAGTACTTC.

The gene calls are TRBV7-2 and TRBJ2-5; D may match TRBD1 or TRBD2 (5 bases each). The CDR3 runs 14 residues. Trimming took 1 base from V and 5 from J, leaving 11 bases between them. Germline values: CDR1 SGHTA, CDR2 FQGNSA. In DNA, the CDR3 is TGTGCCAGCAGCTTAGGCCCAGAGGGGGAGACCCAGTACTTC. Residues: CASSLGPEGETQYF.

The V call is TRBV30, the J call TRBJ1-1; 8 positions agree with TRBD1. CDR1 and CDR2 from the germline V gene are GTSNPN and SVGIG (reference sequence). The CDR3 totals 15 residues. The trim removed 3 bases at V and 0 bases at J, leaving 6 bases unmatched. CDR3 in amino acids: CAWSRGRKMNTEAFF. DNA of the CDR3: TGTGCCTGGAGCAGGGGGCGGAAGATGAACACTGAAGCTTTCTTT.

The V and J genes are TRBV5-6 and TRBJ1-2; 9 nucleotides align to TRBD1. The CDR3 is 16 amino acids. The ends lost 4 bases at V and 2 bases at J; junction bases unmatched: 9. CDR1 is SGHDT, CDR2 YYEEEE, per germline. In DNA, the CDR3 is TGTGCCAGCAGCCCTGGGACAGGACAGGGGAACTATGGCTACACCTTC. Protein: CASSPGTGQGNYGYTF.